This record concerns one T cell receptor beta chain sequence. Profiled with immunoSEQ multiplex PCR; TCRdb holds only in-frame clones, not every one. The repertoire holds hundreds of thousands of clones, 90% to 97% seen once, with around 0.25% in the top ten. The CDR3 totals 13 residues. The V end was cut by 1 base, the J end by 4 bases, with 7 bases between. The germline V gene has CDR1 SGHVS and CDR2 FNYEAQ. CD8 cells regarded as naive lacked CD45RO, were positively chosen for CCR7, and omitted terminally differentiated effector memory CD45RA+ cells. This sample is part of a study of shared clonotypes between healthy human individuals.

Sequencing was performed on naive CD8+ T cells sorted from blood. This sequence was found in a man between 25 and 39 years old in good health. This sequence joins TRBV7-6 and TRBJ2-5; D is uncertain. CDR3 protein: CASSLGLGETQYF. CDR3 DNA sequence: TGTGCCAGCAGCTTAGGATTGGGAGAGACCCAGTACTTC.